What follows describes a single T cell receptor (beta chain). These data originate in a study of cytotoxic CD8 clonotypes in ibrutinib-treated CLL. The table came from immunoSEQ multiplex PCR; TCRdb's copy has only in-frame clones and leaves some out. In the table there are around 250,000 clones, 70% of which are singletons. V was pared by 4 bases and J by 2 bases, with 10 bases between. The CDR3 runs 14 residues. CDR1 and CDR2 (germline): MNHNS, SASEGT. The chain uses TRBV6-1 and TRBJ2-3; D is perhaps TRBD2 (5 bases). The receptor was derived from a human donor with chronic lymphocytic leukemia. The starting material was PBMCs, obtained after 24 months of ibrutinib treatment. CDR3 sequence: CASSGGITTDTQYF. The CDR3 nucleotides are TGTGCCAGCAGTGGAGGGATAACCACAGATACGCAGTATTTT.